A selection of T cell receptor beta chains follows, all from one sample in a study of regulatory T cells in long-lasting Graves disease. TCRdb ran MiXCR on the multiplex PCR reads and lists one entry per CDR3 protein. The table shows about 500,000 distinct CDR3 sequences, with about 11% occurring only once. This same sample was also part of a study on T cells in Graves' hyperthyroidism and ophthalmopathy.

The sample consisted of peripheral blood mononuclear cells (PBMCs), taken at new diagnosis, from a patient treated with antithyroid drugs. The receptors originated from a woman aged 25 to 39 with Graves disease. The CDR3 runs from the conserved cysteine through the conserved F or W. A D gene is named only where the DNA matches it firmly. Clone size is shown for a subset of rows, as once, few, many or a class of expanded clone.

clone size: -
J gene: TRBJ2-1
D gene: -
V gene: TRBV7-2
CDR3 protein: CASSPRTSSHEQFF
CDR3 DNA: TGTGCCAGCAGCCCTCGTACTAGTTCTCATGAGCAGTTCTTC

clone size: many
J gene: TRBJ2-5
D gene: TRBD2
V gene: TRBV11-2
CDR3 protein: CASSYGPSGGGETQYF
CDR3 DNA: TGTGCCAGCAGCTACGGGCCTAGCGGGGGAGGGGAGACCCAGTACTTC

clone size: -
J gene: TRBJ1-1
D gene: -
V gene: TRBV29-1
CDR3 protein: CSVERNREAFF
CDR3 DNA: TGCAGCGTTGAAAGAAACAGGGAAGCTTTCTTT

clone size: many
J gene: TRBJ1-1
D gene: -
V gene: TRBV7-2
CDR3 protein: CASSLVAVTNTEAFF
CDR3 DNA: TGTGCCAGCAGCTTAGTTGCAGTAACAAACACTGAAGCTTTCTTT

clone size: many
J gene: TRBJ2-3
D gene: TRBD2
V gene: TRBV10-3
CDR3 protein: CAISESLAGDTQYF
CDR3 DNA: TGTGCCATCAGTGAGTCATTAGCGGGAGATACGCAGTATTTT

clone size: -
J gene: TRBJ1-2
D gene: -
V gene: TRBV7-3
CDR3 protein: CASSPRQADGCTF
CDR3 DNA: TGTGCCAGCAGCCCTCGACAGGCGGATGGCTGCACCTTC

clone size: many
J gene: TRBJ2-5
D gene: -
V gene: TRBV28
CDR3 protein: CASSQGAKTQYF
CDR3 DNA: TGTGCCAGCAGTCAGGGTGCGAAGACCCAGTACTTC

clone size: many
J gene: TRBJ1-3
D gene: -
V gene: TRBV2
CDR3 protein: CASSEVGSGNTIYF
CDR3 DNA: TGTGCCAGCAGTGAAGTTGGTTCTGGAAACACCATATATTTT

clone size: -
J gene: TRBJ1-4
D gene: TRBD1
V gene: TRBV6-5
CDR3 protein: CASSWGTGGRNEKLFF
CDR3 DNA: TGTGCCAGCAGTTGGGGGACAGGGGGACGTAATGAAAAACTGTTTTTT

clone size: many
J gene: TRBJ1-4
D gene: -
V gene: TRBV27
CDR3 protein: CASSLSAFNEKLFF
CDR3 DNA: TGTGCCAGCAGTTTATCGGCGTTCAACGAAAAACTGTTTTTT

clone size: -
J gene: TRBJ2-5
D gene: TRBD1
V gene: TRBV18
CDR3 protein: CASSPPSGQGFGETQYF
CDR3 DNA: TGTGCCAGCTCACCACCGTCCGGACAGGGGTTCGGGGAGACCCAGTACTTC

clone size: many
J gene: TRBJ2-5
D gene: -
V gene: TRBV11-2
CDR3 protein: CASSDRPRSIQETQYF
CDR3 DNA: TGTGCCAGCAGCGACCGACCACGAAGCATCCAAGAGACCCAGTACTTC

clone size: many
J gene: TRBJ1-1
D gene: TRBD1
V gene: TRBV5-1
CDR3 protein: CASSFETGYTEAFF
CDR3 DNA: TGCGCCAGCAGCTTCGAGACAGGGTACACTGAAGCTTTCTTT

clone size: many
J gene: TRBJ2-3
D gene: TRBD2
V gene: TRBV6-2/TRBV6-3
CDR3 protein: CASTGGNTDTQYF
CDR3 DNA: TGTGCCAGCACGGGGGGAAACACAGATACGCAGTATTTT